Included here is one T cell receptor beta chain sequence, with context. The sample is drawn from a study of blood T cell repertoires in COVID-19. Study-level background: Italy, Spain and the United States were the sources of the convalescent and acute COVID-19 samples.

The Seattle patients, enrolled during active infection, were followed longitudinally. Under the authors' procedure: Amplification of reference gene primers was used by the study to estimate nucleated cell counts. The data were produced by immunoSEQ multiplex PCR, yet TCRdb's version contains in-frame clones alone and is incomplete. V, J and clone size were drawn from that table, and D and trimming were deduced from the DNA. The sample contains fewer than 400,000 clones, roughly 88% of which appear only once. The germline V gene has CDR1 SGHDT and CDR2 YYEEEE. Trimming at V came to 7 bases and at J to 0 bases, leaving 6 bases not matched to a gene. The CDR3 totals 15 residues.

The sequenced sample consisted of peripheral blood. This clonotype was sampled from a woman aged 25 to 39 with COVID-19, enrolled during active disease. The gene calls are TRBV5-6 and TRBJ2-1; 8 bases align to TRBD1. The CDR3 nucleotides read TGTGCCAGCGGTGAGACAGGGGCCTCCTACAATGAGCAGTTCTTC. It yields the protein CASGETGASYNEQFF.